The 19 T cell receptor beta chains below come from one sample, sequenced in a study of T cells in Graves' hyperthyroidism and ophthalmopathy. Amplified regions were TCR beta CDR3 sequences from RNA transcripts. In the first-round RT-PCR of the TCR CDR3, the HTBI primer set was used. TCRdb independently ran MiXCR on the multiplex PCR reads; one entry per CDR3 protein. The data show about 350,000 distinct CDR3 sequences, with roughly 18% seen just once and roughly a sixth held by the top ten. Sequencing used blood. All receptors come from a woman between 40 and 50 years old with Graves' ophthalmopathy.

The DNA of the CDR3 is TGTGCCAGCAGTTTAACCGGGACAGGGGGATATGACGGAGAGACCCAGTACTTC. Its protein is CASSLTGTGGYDGETQYF. This chain uses TRBV28 with TRBJ2-5; 11 positions match TRBD1. V shed 2 bases, J shed 4 bases, and the junction held 12 bases outside the gene matches. Per the germline V gene, CDR1 is MDHEN and CDR2 is SYDVKM. The CDR3 runs to 18 residues.

This clonotype was observed at least ten times. The rearrangement uses TRBV12-3 or TRBV12-4 and TRBJ1-2, with a possible D match to TRBD1 (5 bases). V lost 4 bases and J lost 5, with 17 bases in between. This CDR3 is 15 amino acids long. CDR3 bases: TGTGCCAGCAGTTCTACTCCGGGACTGACTTATGGCTACACCTTC. Its translation: CASSSTPGLTYGYTF.

This clonotype was picked up many times. The chain couples TRBV6-5 to TRBJ2-5, with 8 bases fitting TRBD1. From germline, CDR1 is MNHEY and CDR2 SVGAGI. This CDR3 is built from 14 residues. J lost 4 bases, V lost 7 bases, and 8 bases had no gene match. This CDR3 is CASTDREIVETQYF. CDR3 DNA: TGTGCCAGCACGGACAGGGAGATAGTAGAGACCCAGTACTTC.

The CDR3 nucleotides are TGTGCCAGCAGCGTCAGGACAGGGGACCTTTATGGCTACACCTTC. Amino acid sequence: CASSVRTGDLYGYTF. The V call is TRBV5-5, the J call TRBJ1-2; 9 bases match TRBD1. Trimming removed 4 bases from V and 5 bases from J; junction bases left unmatched: 9. Germline CDR1 is SGHKS and CDR2 is YYEKEE (reference sequence). The CDR3 totals 15 residues.

Notes on this clonotype: The CDR3 does not end in the conserved phenylalanine or tryptophan, so this is likely a read error. The DNA is omitted, as the CDR3 cannot be located on it reliably, and the CDR3 follows TCRdb's listing. The chain employs TRBV12-3 or TRBV12-4 and TRBJ1-1. With termini counted, the CDR3 has 15 amino acids. The CDR3 sequence is CASSLGEQGWTEAYL.

This clonotype was observed many times. This chain uses TRBV30 with TRBJ1-1; 10 positions agree with TRBD1. This CDR3 region has 13 residues. V lost 6 bases and J lost 1; bases outside the gene matches: 2. The germline gives CDR1 GTSNPN, CDR2 SVGIG (reference sequence). The CDR3 DNA reads as TGTGCCTGCGACAGGGGGCCGAACACTGAAGCTTTCTTT. Translated: CACDRGPNTEAFF. Looking up the rest from reference TRBV30 and TRBJ1-1 gives the full variable domain: SQTIHQWPATLVQPVGSPLSLECTVEGTSNPNLYWYRQAAGRGLQLLFYSVGIGQISSEVPQNLSASRPQDRQFILSSKKLLLSDSGFYLCACDRGPNTEAFFGQGTRLTVV.

This clonotype was recorded at least ten times. The rearrangement links TRBV28 to TRBJ1-2, with 9 bases matching TRBD1. CDR3 length: 14 amino acids. With 5 bases clipped from V and 6 bases from J, the junction kept 7 bases outside the gene matches. Germline V lookup: CDR1 MDHEN, CDR2 SYDVKM. The CDR3 DNA follows: TGTGCCAGCAGTCCCCCGGGACAGGGCCATGGCTACACCTTC. Amino acid sequence: CASSPPGQGHGYTF.

To note about this clonotype: A read error is possible here, since a much larger clone lies one base away. The gene calls are TRBV28 and TRBJ2-2; D not resolved. The CDR3 runs to 15 residues. Per the germline V gene, CDR1 is MDHEN and CDR2 is SYDVKM. The CDR3 DNA reads TGTGTCAGCAGTTTGAGGCAGGCACCCGTCGGGGAGCTGTTTTTT. Encoded protein: CVSSLRQAPVGELFF.

This clonotype was counted only a few times. CDR3 nucleotide sequence: TGTGCCAGCAGCTTAGGCTCAGCGGGGTTGCGCGAGACCCAGTACTTC. This gives the protein CASSLGSAGLRETQYF. J is TRBJ2-5 and V is TRBV7-8; 7 bases align to TRBD2. CDR3 size: 16 residues. V was clipped by 1 base and J by 5 bases; unmatched bases: 10. Per the germline V gene, CDR1 is SGHVS and CDR2 is FQNEAQ.

This clonotype was counted at least ten times. The CDR3 region is CASGGGTYEQYF. The DNA of the CDR3 is TGTGCCAGCGGGGGGGGTACCTACGAGCAGTACTTC. V and J are TRBV2 and TRBJ2-7; 7 bases are a match to TRBD2. V dropped 8 bases and J dropped 2; count of bases not matched to a gene: 3. The CDR3 has 12 amino acids. Per the germline V gene, CDR1 is SNHLY and CDR2 is FYNNEI.

The table lists this clonotype with many counts. This chain uses TRBV7-9 with TRBJ2-2; D is unclear. V lost 5 bases and J lost 8, with 9 bases in between. This CDR3 is 12 amino acids long. From germline, CDR1 is SEHNR and CDR2 FQNEAQ (reference sequence). CDR3 in amino acids: CASSRQGGELFF. CDR3 DNA sequence: TGTGCCAGCAGCCGACAAGGAGGGGAGCTGTTTTTT.

The chain combines TRBV28 with TRBJ1-2; D gene uncertain. The CDR3 is 11 residues long. Per the germline V gene, CDR1 is MDHEN and CDR2 is SYDVKM. The V and J ends lost 6 bases and 5 bases respectively, with 7 bases between them. The CDR3 sequence: CASSVPYGYTF. The CDR3 nucleotides read TGTGCCAGCAGCGTCCCTTATGGCTACACCTTC.

This clonotype was detected ten times or more. This chain uses TRBV12-3 or TRBV12-4 with TRBJ2-5; perhaps TRBD1 as D (6 bases). This CDR3 contains 14 residues. Trimming took 2 bases from V and 5 from J, leaving 12 bases between them. For the CDR3, the DNA is TGTGCCAGCAGTTTAAACAGGGTTGGGGAGACCCAGTACTTC. Translated, it gives CASSLNRVGETQYF.

The genes are TRBV6-1 and TRBJ2-7, with 9 bases fitting TRBD2. V was pared by 6 bases and J by 2 bases, with 5 bases of the junction left unmatched. Germline loops: CDR1 MNHNS, CDR2 SASEGT. This CDR3 region has 14 residues. The CDR3 loop reads CASRGAGGTYEQYF. CDR3 coding DNA: TGTGCCAGCAGGGGAGCGGGAGGCACCTACGAGCAGTACTTC.

The chain uses TRBV6-1 and TRBJ1-6; TRBD1 might be the D (5 bases). The germline V gene has CDR1 MNHNS and CDR2 SASEGT. The CDR3 consists of 15 residues. Trimming removed 8 bases from V and 9 bases from J, with 20 bases in between. In DNA form, the CDR3 reads TGTGCCAGCTGGAACCAGGGTGTTGGAGTTTCACCCCTCCACTTT. Translating gives CASWNQGVGVSPLHF.

There are many counts of this clonotype. The chain links TRBV20-1 to TRBJ2-7, with a weak D call TRBD2 (6 bases). The V end lost 1 base, the J end lost 2 bases, and 9 bases lay between the germline ends. The germline V gene has CDR1 DFQATT and CDR2 SNEGSKA (reference sequence). The CDR3 is 13 amino acids. The CDR3 spells CSARAGEPYEQYF. Written as DNA, the CDR3 is TGCAGTGCTAGAGCGGGAGAACCCTACGAGCAGTACTTC.

This clonotype was detected ten times or more. The rearrangement links TRBV13 to TRBJ2-7; 9 bases line up with TRBD2. Germline-derived CDR1 and CDR2 are PRHDT and FYEKMQ (reference sequence). The junction had 8 bases not matched to a gene; V was cut back by 2 bases and J by 6 bases. This CDR3 region has 15 residues. The CDR3 DNA is TGTGCCAGCAGCTTACGGGTCGCGGGAGGGCTCGAGCAGTACTTC. Protein: CASSLRVAGGLEQYF.

The chain employs TRBV6-2 or TRBV6-3 and TRBJ1-1; 9 bases match TRBD1. The CDR3 spans 18 residues. The J segment lost 3 bases and the V segment lost 0 bases, leaving 11 bases of the junction unmatched. In germline, CDR1 is MNHEY, CDR2 SVGEGT. In DNA, the CDR3 is TGTGCCAGCAGTTACTCGATTACAGGGGGCGCGTTGGACACTGAAGCTTTCTTT. It translates to CASSYSITGGALDTEAFF.

This clonotype occurred many times. The CDR3 nucleotides read TGCAGCGCGGATCGGACAGTGACCAACTATGGCTACACCTTC. Its translation: CSADRTVTNYGYTF. The gene calls are TRBV29-1 and TRBJ1-2; D might be TRBD1 (6 bases). The germline V and J ends were trimmed by 7 bases and 2 bases, with 17 bases remaining between them. This CDR3 is built from 14 residues. Germline V gives CDR1 SQVTM, CDR2 ANQGSEA.